This T cell receptor (beta chain) was sequenced in a study of blood T cell repertoires in COVID-19. At the level of the study: Donors in the United States, Italy and Spain gave samples during acute or convalescent COVID-19. T cells, B-cell-depleted T cells, or PBMCs supplied cDNA or gDNA.

Repertoires were generated with immunoSEQ multiplex PCR, while TCRdb's copy carries only in-frame clones and drops some. The sample comprises approximately 200,000 clones, about 79% of which are singletons, and roughly 1.3% rests with the top ten. The CDR3 has 13 amino acids. Germline V gene data show CDR1 as DFQATT and CDR2 as SNEGSKA (reference sequence). Between the trimmed V and J ends, which lost 3 bases and 6 bases, there was a span of 11 bases. This chain links TRBV20-1 with TRBJ1-4, with D uncertain. Sequencing used PBMCs or T cells enriched from blood (not recorded which). The origin of this receptor is a woman in her thirties or forties with acute COVID-19. This CDR3 reads CSASRQVDEKLFF. DNA of the CDR3: TGCAGTGCTAGTCGCCAGGTTGATGAAAAACTGTTTTTT.